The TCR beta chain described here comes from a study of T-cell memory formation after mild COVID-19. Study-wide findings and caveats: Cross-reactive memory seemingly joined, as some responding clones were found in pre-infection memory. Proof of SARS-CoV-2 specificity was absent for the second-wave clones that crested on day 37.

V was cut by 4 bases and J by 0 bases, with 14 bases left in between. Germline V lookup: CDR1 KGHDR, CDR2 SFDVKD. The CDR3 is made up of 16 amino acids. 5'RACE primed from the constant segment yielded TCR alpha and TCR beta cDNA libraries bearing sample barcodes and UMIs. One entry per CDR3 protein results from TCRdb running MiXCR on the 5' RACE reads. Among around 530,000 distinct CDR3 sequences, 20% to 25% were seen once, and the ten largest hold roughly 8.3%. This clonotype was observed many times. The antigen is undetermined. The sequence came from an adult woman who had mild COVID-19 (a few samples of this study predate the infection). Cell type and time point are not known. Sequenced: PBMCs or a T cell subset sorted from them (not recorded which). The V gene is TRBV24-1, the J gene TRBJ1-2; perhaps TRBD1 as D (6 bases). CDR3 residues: CATSDRRQASNYGYTF. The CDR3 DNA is TGTGCCACCAGTGACCGACGACAGGCGTCTAACTATGGCTACACCTTC.